These 3 T cell receptor beta chains came from one sample sequenced in a study of technical replicates of blood from a few donors. Assay: immunoSEQ multiplex PCR; the TCRdb copy retains only in-frame clones and omits some. The profile shows 60,000 or so clones, about 83% of them singletons. Material: PBMCs. Source of these receptors: a human donor in good health. Some clones in this sample may be carry-over from other donors' samples.

This chain connects TRBV11-2 to TRBJ2-1; D remains unclear. V lost 1 base to trimming and J lost 1 base, with 2 bases between them. The CDR3 sequence is 13 residues long. Germline V gene data show CDR1 as SGHAT and CDR2 as FQNNGV. The CDR3 protein is CASSLASYNEQFF. CDR3 bases: TGTGCCAGCAGCTTAGCTTCCTACAATGAGCAGTTCTTC. Combining the CDR3 with reference TRBV11-2 and TRBJ2-1 gives the whole variable domain EAGVAQSPRYKIIEKRQSVAFWCNPISGHATLYWYQQILGQGPKLLIQFQNNGVVDDSQLPKDRFSAERLKGVDSTLKIQPAKLEDSAVYLCASSLASYNEQFFGPGTRLTVL.

J is TRBJ2-3 and V is TRBV7-3; 7 bases line up with TRBD2. Germline CDR1 SGHTA, CDR2 FQGTGA. After removal of 3 bases from V and 5 bases from J, the junction contained 5 bases not matched to a gene. The CDR3 is made up of 14 amino acids. The CDR3 here is CASSFSGPGDTQYF. The CDR3 region has the DNA TGTGCCAGCAGCTTTAGCGGGCCGGGAGATACGCAGTATTTT.

The chain has TRBV28 and TRBJ1-3, with no clear D. V was cut by 5 bases and J by 1 base, with 9 bases left in between. The CDR3 covers 14 residues. CDR1 and CDR2 from the germline V gene are MDHEN and SYDVKM. The CDR3 is CASSPPLSGNTIYF. Here the CDR3 DNA reads TGTGCCAGCAGTCCCCCCCTTTCTGGAAACACCATATATTTT. The entire variable domain, with the rest obtained from reference TRBV28 and TRBJ1-3, is as follows: DVKVTQSSRYLVKRTGEKVFLECVQDMDHENMFWYRQDPGLGLRLIYFSYDVKMKEKGDIPEGYSVSREKKERFSLILESASTNQTSMYLCASSPPLSGNTIYFGEGSWLTVV.